This is a list of T cell receptor beta chains from one sample in a study of technical replicates of blood from a handful of donors. The table came from immunoSEQ multiplex PCR; TCRdb's copy has only in-frame clones and leaves some out. The profile shows tens of thousands of clones, just under 95% of them singletons. Sequencing was performed on T cells isolated from PBMCs. The receptors were sampled from a human donor in good health. The CDR3 runs from the conserved cysteine through the conserved F or W. The D gene is left open where the match is weak.

D gene	V gene	J gene	CDR3 protein	CDR3 DNA
.	TRBV4-1	TRBJ2-1	CASSQDRARSSYNEQFF	TGCGCCAGCAGCCAAGATCGCGCTAGGAGCTCCTACAATGAGCAGTTCTTC
TRBD1	TRBV6-1	TRBJ2-7	CASSEVGTGFYEQYF	TGTGCCAGCAGTGAAGTCGGGACAGGGTTCTACGAGCAGTACTTC
.	TRBV5-5	TRBJ1-5	CASSLIGVSDQPQHF	TGTGCCAGCAGCTTAATAGGGGTTTCAGATCAGCCCCAGCATTTT
TRBD1	TRBV5-4	TRBJ1-2	CASSMGTGRVYGYTF	TGTGCCAGCAGCATGGGGACAGGGAGGGTTTATGGCTACACCTTC
.	TRBV21-1	TRBJ2-1	CASSIWLNEQFF	TGTGCCAGCAGCATTTGGCTGAATGAGCAGTTCTTC
TRBD2	TRBV18	TRBJ2-1	CASSPGTSGSPYNEQFF	TGTGCCAGCTCACCCGGGACTAGCGGGAGCCCTTACAATGAGCAGTTCTTC
.	TRBV19	TRBJ2-1	CASSIEGSSYNEQFF	TGTGCCAGTAGTATAGAGGGGAGCTCCTACAATGAGCAGTTCTTC
TRBD1	TRBV6-5	TRBJ1-2	CASSSDRANYGYTF	TGTGCCAGCAGCTCCGACAGGGCAAACTATGGCTACACCTTC
TRBD1	TRBV6-5	TRBJ1-5	CASSYGQGNQPQHF	TGTGCCAGCAGTTACGGACAGGGCAATCAGCCCCAGCATTTT
.	TRBV6-5	TRBJ1-2	CASSSRNYGYTF	TGTGCCAGCAGTTCACGGAACTATGGCTACACCTTC
.	TRBV7-6	TRBJ2-7	CASSPSGGGGEQYF	TGTGCCAGCAGCCCATCCGGCGGGGGCGGCGAGCAGTACTTC
TRBD2	TRBV6-6	TRBJ2-3	CASSPGLALADTQYF	TGTGCCAGCAGCCCGGGACTAGCTTTGGCAGATACGCAGTATTTT
.	TRBV7-7	TRBJ2-7	CASSQDLHYEQYF	TGTGCTAGCAGTCAAGACTTGCACTACGAGCAGTACTTC
.	TRBV5-4	TRBJ2-7	CASSTPTIGVRSYEQYF	TGTGCCAGCAGCACCCCAACTATCGGGGTTCGATCCTACGAGCAGTACTTC
.	TRBV7-9	TRBJ1-1	CASSLEAASEGAFF	TGTGCCAGCAGCTTAGAGGCCGCATCGGAGGGAGCTTTCTTT